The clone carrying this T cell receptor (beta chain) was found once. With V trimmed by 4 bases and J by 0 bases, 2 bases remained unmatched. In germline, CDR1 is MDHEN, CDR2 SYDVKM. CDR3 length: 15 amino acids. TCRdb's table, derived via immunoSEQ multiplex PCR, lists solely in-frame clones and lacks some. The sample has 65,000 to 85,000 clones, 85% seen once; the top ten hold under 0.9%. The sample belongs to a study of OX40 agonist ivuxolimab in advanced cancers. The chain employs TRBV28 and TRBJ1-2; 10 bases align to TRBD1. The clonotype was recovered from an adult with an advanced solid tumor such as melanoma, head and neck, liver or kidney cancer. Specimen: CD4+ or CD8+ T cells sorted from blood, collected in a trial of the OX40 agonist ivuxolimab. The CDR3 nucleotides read TGTGCCAGCAGTTACGGACAGGGGGCTAACTATGGCTACACCTTC. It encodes CASSYGQGANYGYTF.